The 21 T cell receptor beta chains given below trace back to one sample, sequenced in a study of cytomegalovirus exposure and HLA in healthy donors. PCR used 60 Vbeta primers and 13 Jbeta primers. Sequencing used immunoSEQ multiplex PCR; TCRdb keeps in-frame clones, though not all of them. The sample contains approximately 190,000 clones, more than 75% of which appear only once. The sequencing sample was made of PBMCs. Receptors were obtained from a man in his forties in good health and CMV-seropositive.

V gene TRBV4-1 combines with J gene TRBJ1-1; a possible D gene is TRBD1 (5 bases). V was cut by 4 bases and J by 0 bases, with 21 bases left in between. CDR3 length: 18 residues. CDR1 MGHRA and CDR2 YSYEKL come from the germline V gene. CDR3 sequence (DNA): TGCGCCAGCAGCCCTCTGATCGGGGAGGGGTCCATGAACACTGAAGCTTTCTTT. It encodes CASSPLIGEGSMNTEAFF.

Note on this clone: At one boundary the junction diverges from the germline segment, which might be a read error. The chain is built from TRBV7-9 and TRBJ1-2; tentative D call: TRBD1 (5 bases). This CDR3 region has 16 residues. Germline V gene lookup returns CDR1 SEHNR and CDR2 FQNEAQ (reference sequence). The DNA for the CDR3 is TGTTCCAGCAGCTTAAGCGACAGTTCGCTTAGCTATGGCTACACCTTC. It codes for CSSSLSDSSLSYGYTF.

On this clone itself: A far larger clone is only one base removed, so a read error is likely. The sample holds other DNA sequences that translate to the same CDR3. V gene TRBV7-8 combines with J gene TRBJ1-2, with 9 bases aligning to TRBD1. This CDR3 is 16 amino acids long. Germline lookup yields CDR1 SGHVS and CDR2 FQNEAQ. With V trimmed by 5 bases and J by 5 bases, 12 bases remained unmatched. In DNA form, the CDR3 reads TGTGCCAGCAGCCAGTCGACAGGGGGTGAAGTTTATGGCTACACCTTC. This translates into CASSQSTGGEVYGYTF.

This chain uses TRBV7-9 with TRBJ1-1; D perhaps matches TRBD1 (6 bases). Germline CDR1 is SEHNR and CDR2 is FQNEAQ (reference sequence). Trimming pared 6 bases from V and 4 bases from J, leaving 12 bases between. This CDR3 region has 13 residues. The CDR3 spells CASSQGSGTEAFF. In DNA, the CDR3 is TGTGCCAGCAGTCAGGGGAGTGGCACTGAAGCTTTCTTT.

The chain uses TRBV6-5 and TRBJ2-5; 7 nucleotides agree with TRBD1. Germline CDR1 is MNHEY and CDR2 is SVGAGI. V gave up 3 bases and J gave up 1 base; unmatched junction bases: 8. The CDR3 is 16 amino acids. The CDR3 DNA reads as TGTGCCAGCAGTTATGGGGGACAGCACATCCAAGAGACCCAGTACTTC. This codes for CASSYGGQHIQETQYF.

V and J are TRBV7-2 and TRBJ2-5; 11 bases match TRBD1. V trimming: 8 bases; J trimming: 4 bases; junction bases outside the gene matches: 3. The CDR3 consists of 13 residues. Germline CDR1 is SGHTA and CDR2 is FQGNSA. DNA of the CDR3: TGTGCCAGCGGGACAGGGGGGGGAGAGACCCAGTACTTC. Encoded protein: CASGTGGGETQYF.

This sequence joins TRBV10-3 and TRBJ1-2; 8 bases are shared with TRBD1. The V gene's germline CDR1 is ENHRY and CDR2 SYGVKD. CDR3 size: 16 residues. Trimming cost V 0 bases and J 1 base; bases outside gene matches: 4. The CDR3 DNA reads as TGTGCCATCAGTGAGTCAAGGACAGGGAATAACTATGGCTACACCTTC. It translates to CAISESRTGNNYGYTF.

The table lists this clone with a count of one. The CDR3 sequence is CASSRGQYEQYF. In nucleotides, the CDR3 is TGTGCCAGCAGCCGGGGACAGTACGAGCAGTACTTC. This chain joins TRBV7-9 and TRBJ2-7; 7 bases are shared with TRBD1. The CDR3 spans 12 residues. Germline trimming cut 5 bases from V and 4 bases from J; bases unmatched to any gene: 2. The germline CDR1 and CDR2 sequences are SEHNR and FQNEAQ (reference sequence).

CDR3 sequence reads: CASSFLAGGHTGELFF. CDR3 sequence (DNA): TGTGCCAGCAGTTTTCTAGCGGGAGGCCACACCGGGGAGCTGTTTTTT. V gene TRBV28 combines with J gene TRBJ2-2, with 11 positions matching TRBD2. Unmatched junction bases numbered 3, after V lost 3 bases and J lost 3 bases. Germline V gene data show CDR1 as MDHEN and CDR2 as SYDVKM. There are 16 residues in the CDR3.

The CDR3 nucleotides read TGCGCCAGCAGCTTGGGGGGGACTAGCGGAGACTACGAGCAGTACTTC. This encodes CASSLGGTSGDYEQYF. This chain connects TRBV5-1 to TRBJ2-5; 11 bases agree with TRBD2. The closer fit of TRBJ2-7 to the DNA end suggests the J call may be wrong. This CDR3 has 16 residues. Germline CDR1 and CDR2: SGHRS and YFSETQ.

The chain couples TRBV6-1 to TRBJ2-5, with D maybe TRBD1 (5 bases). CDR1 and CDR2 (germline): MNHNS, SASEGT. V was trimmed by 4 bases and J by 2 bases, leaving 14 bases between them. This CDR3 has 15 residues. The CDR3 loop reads CASSGGGAGQETQYF. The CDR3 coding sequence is TGTGCCAGCAGTGGGGGTGGGGCAGGGCAAGAGACCCAGTACTTC.

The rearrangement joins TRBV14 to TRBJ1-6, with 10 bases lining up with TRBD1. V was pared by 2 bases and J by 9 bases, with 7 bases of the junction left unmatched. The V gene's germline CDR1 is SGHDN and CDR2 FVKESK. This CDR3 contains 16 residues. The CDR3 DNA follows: TGTGCCAGCAGCCAACTACAGGGGACAGGGGCTTCACCCCTCCACTTT. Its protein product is CASSQLQGTGASPLHF.

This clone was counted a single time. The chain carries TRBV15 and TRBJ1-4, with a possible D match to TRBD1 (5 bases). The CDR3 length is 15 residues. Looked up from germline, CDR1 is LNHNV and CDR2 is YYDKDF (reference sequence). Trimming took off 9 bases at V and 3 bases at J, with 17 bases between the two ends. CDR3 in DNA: TGTGCCACGCGGGGGGATCCCTCACCTAATGAAAAACTGTTTTTT. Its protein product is CATRGDPSPNEKLFF.

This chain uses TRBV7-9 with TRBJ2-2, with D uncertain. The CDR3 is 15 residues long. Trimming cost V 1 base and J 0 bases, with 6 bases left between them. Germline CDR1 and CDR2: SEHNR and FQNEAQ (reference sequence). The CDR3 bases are TGTGCCAGCAGCTTAGGTACAGCGAACACCGGGGAGCTGTTTTTT. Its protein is CASSLGTANTGELFF.

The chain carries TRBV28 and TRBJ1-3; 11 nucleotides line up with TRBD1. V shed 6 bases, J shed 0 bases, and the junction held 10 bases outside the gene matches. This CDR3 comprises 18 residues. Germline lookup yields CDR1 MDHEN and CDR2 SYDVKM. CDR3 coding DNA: TGTGCCAGCAGGGCGGCCGGGACAGGGGGGAGCTCTGGAAACACCATATATTTT. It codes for CASRAAGTGGSSGNTIYF.

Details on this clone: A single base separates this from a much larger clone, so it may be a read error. DNA for the CDR3: TGTGCCAGCAGCCCAGACAGGGGGAACACTGAAGCTTTCTTT. Translating it yields CASSPDRGNTEAFF. The rearrangement joins TRBV5-6 to TRBJ1-1; TRBD1 agrees at 8 bases. CDR3 length: 14 residues. CDR1 is SGHDT, CDR2 YYEEEE, per germline. The J segment lost 1 base and the V segment lost 4 bases, leaving 3 bases of the junction unmatched.

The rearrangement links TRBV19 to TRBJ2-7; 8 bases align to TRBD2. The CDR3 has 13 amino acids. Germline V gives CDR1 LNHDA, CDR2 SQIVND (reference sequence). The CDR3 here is CASHGRGSYEQYF. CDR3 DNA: TGTGCTTCCCACGGGAGGGGCTCCTACGAGCAGTACTTC.

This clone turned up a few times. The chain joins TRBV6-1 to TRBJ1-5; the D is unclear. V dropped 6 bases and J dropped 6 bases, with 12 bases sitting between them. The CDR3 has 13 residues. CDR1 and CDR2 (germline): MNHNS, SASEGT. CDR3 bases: TGTGCCAGCAGGTCGACTTGGAGTCAGCCCCAGCATTTT. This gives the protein CASRSTWSQPQHF.

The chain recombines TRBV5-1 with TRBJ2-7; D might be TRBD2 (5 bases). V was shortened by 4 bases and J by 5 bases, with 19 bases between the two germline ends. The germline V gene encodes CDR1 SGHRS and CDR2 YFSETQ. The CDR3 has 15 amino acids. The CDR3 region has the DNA TGCGCCAGCAGCACCGGACGGACTCCTCCCAACGAGCAGTACTTC. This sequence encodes CASSTGRTPPNEQYF.

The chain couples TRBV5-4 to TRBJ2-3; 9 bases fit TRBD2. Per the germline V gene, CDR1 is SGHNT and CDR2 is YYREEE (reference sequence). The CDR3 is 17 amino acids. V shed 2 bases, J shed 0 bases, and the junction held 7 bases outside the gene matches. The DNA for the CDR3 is TGTGCCAGCAGCTTTAGTAGCGGGGGCACTAGCACAGATACGCAGTATTTT. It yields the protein CASSFSSGGTSTDTQYF.

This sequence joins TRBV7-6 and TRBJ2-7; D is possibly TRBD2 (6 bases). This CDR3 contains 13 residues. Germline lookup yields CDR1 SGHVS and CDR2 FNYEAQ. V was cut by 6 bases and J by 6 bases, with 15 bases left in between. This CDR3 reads CASRAPGGVEQYF. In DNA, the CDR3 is TGTGCCAGCAGGGCCCCTGGAGGGGTCGAGCAGTACTTC.